This T cell receptor beta chain appears in the sequencing data of a study of shared clonotypes between healthy human individuals. About the study: Per-donor plates numbered three CD4 naive, three CD4 memory, two CD8 naive and one CD8 memory.

Study-level findings and limits: Exclusively blood specimens were collected; tissue repertoires likely differ. Roughly 5% of naive CD4 clonotypes were common to four donors.

This CDR3 is built from 18 residues. Germline assignment: CDR1 MNHNS and CDR2 SASEGT. The V end was cut by 4 bases, the J end by 1 base, with 23 bases between. The method was immunoSEQ multiplex PCR; TCRdb's version includes in-frame clones alone and lacks a portion of them. The sample consists of some 900,000 clones, around 80% of them appearing once. In the case of this clone: Its antigen is currently unknown.

A CD45RA-negative memory subset and a CD45RA+ naive subset were separated from the CD4+ cells. The sample taken for sequencing was memory CD4+ T cells sorted from blood. The subset here: CD45RA-negative fraction. This sequence joins TRBV6-1 and TRBJ2-7, with TRBD1 as a possible D gene (7 bases). This TCR was sampled from a man between 18 and 29 years old in good health. The CDR3 protein is CASSVTGTARLVSYEQYF. The CDR3 DNA is TGTGCCAGCAGTGTGACCGGGACAGCCCGACTAGTTTCCTACGAGCAGTACTTC.